Below, one TCR beta chain is given with its context. Its antigen is unknown. Relying on iRepertoire HTBI primers and Arm-PCR of CDR3 regions, the team built TCR beta libraries. TCRdb analysed the multiplex PCR reads with MiXCR anew, one entry per CDR3 protein. Altogether roughly 700,000 distinct CDR3 sequences are present, 30% being singletons, with the ten largest covering about 40%. These data come from a study of regulatory T cells in long-lasting Graves disease. Time point meaning: persistent/refractory GD, antithyroid drugs over 5 years with positive TRAb. There was RNA extracted from PBMCs, and the TCR library was made from it. General study findings and limits: Persistent Graves' disease cases displayed lower TCR diversity than newly diagnosed ones.

Germline V gives CDR1 SQVTM, CDR2 ANQGSEA. Losses at the gene ends were 7 bases for V and 4 bases for J; bases not matched to a gene: 6. CDR3 length: 12 amino acids. The chain carries TRBV29-1 and TRBJ1-1, with 7 bases identical to TRBD1. The clonotype was recovered from a female donor with Graves disease. The material was peripheral blood mononuclear cells (PBMCs), obtained when the disease was refractory, from a patient treated with antithyroid drugs. CDR3 amino acids: CSGQGGGTEAFF. CDR3 DNA sequence: TGCAGCGGCCAGGGGGGAGGCACTGAAGCTTTCTTT.